This T cell receptor beta chain was identified during a study of OX40 agonist ivuxolimab in advanced cancers. About the study: Three patients responded partially, comprising one with hepatocellular carcinoma and two with cutaneous melanoma.

Study-wide points: The study observed clonal expansion of CD4+ and CD8+ blood T cells by week 6 at 0.1 to 3.0 mg/kg. Relatively little clonal expansion, among the lowest observed, appeared in partial responders at 0.1-3.0 mg/kg.

CDR1 and CDR2 from the germline V gene are PRHDT and FYEKMQ (reference sequence). Trimming removed 5 bases from V and 9 bases from J, with 12 bases in between. The CDR3 consists of 12 residues. Turning to this clone: Its specificity is not known.

The table came from immunoSEQ multiplex PCR; TCRdb's copy has only in-frame clones and leaves some out. Of 100,000 or so clones detected, roughly 90% appear once; the ten largest clones hold 3% to 4%. The sequencing used CD4+ or CD8+ T cells sorted from blood, collected in a trial of the OX40 agonist ivuxolimab. This clonotype originated in an adult with an advanced solid tumor such as melanoma, head and neck, liver or kidney cancer. V gene TRBV13 combines with J gene TRBJ2-3; D might be TRBD2 (6 bases). The CDR3 nucleotides are TGTGCCAGCAGCCACGGGACTTCCACGCAGTATTTT. The encoded protein is CASSHGTSTQYF.